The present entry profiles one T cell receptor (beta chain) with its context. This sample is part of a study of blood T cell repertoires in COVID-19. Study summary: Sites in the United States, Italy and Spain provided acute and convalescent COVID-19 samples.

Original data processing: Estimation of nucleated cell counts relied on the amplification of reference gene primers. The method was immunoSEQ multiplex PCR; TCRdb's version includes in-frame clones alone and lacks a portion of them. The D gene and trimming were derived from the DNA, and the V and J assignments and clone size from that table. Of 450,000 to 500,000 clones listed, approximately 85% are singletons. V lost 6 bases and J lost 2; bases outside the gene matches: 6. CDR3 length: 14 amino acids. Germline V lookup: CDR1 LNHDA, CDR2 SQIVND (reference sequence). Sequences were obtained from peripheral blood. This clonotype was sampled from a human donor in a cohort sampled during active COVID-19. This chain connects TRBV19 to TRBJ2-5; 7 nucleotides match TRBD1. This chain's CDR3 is CASSWGTAQETQYF. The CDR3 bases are TGTGCCAGTAGCTGGGGGACAGCACAAGAGACCCAGTACTTC.